The 11 T cell receptor beta chains in this list originate from one sample, sequenced in a study of blood T cell repertoires in COVID-19. TCRdb keeps only in-frame clones here, not all; method: immunoSEQ multiplex PCR. The sample carries about 140,000 clones, roughly 73% recorded once. Sequencing was done on a sample of peripheral blood. All receptors derive from a woman aged 45-59 years with active or convalescent COVID-19.

The V call is TRBV4-3, the J call TRBJ1-2; D might be TRBD1 (5 bases). CDR1 LGHNA and CDR2 YSLEER come from the germline V gene. V gave up 1 base and J gave up 8 bases, with 17 bases separating them. The CDR3 is 15 amino acids. The CDR3 loop reads CASSQVQRDRSGYTF. CDR3 coding DNA: TGCGCCAGCAGCCAAGTACAGCGAGACAGAAGCGGCTACACCTTC.

As to this clone: At one end, the junction sequence differs from germline, possibly due to a read error. The J gene is TRBJ1-1, the V gene TRBV7-2; D remains unclear. Germline-derived CDR1 and CDR2 are SGHTA and FQGNSA. This CDR3 has 13 residues. DNA for the CDR3: TGTGCCAGCAGTTTAGGTATGAACACTGAAGCTTTCTTT. Translation: CASSLGMNTEAFF.

The V call is TRBV18, the J call TRBJ2-3; 10 bases agree with TRBD2. Losses at the gene ends were 0 bases for V and 1 base for J; bases not matched to a gene: 1. The CDR3 length is 16 residues. Germline V gene data show CDR1 as KGHSH and CDR2 as LQKENI. In DNA, the CDR3 is TGTGCCAGCTCACCACCGGGGACTAGCGGCACAGATACGCAGTATTTT. This codes for CASSPPGTSGTDTQYF.

As regards this clone: One end of the junction is discordant with germline, which a read error may explain. The CDR3 reads CASSLGSRGFQETQYF. CDR3 DNA: TGTGCCAGCAGTTTGGGGTCAAGAGGTTTTCAAGAGACCCAGTACTTC. The chain is built from TRBV5-5 and TRBJ2-5; D gene unclear. The CDR3 spans 16 residues. Per the germline V gene, CDR1 is SGHKS and CDR2 is YYEKEE (reference sequence).

This chain uses TRBV2 with TRBJ1-2; D unresolved. V was trimmed by 6 bases and J by 4 bases, leaving 12 bases between them. The CDR3 consists of 13 residues. In germline, CDR1 is SNHLY, CDR2 FYNNEI. The CDR3 spells CASRFGGFYGYTF. The CDR3 DNA is TGTGCCAGCAGGTTCGGTGGTTTCTATGGCTACACCTTC.

This chain links TRBV18 with TRBJ2-5; no firm D call. Germline V CDR1 and CDR2: KGHSH, LQKENI. The CDR3 has 15 residues. Deletions cut 5 bases from V and 5 bases from J, with 18 bases between. This CDR3 reads CASSADIIQLETQYF. As DNA, the CDR3 is TGTGCCAGCTCAGCTGACATCATCCAGTTGGAGACCCAGTACTTC.

The chain links TRBV7-9 to TRBJ2-2; maybe TRBD2 (6 bases). The length of the CDR3 is 16 residues. The ends were cut back, 4 bases at V and 4 bases at J, with 16 bases in the middle. Germline V lookup: CDR1 SEHNR, CDR2 FQNEAQ (reference sequence). CDR3 coding DNA: TGTGCCAGCAGCTATTCCGGACTACTTTTCACCGGGGAGCTGTTTTTT. It is translated as CASSYSGLLFTGELFF.

This chain links TRBV5-1 with TRBJ2-7; weak D call: TRBD1 (6 bases). This CDR3 region has 16 residues. V was clipped by 0 bases and J by 2 bases, with 15 bases between them. Germline CDR1 SGHRS, CDR2 YFSETQ. Written as DNA, the CDR3 is TGCGCCAGCAGCTTGGCCTTGACAGGATTCCCCTACGAGCAGTACTTC. Its protein product is CASSLALTGFPYEQYF. Variable domain in full (rest from reference TRBV5-1 and TRBJ2-7): KAGVTQTPRYLIKTRGQQVTLSCSPISGHRSVSWYQQTPGQGLQFLFEYFSETQRNKGNFPGRFSGRQFSNSRSEMNVSTLELGDSALYLCASSLALTGFPYEQYFGPGTRLTVT.

The V gene is TRBV10-3, the J gene TRBJ2-7; 10 positions agree with TRBD2. The V and J ends lost 6 bases and 0 bases, in that order; junction bases with no gene match: 2. This CDR3 comprises 14 residues. Germline CDR1 reads ENHRY; CDR2 reads SYGVKD. The CDR3 region is CAIRASGSSYEQYF. The CDR3 DNA follows: TGTGCCATCAGAGCTAGCGGGAGCTCCTACGAGCAGTACTTC.

The chain couples TRBV9 to TRBJ2-3, with 12 bases matching TRBD2. The germline V gene encodes CDR1 SGDLS and CDR2 YYNGEE. V lost 4 bases, J lost 6 bases, and 12 bases stayed unmatched. The CDR3 extends over 17 amino acids. The CDR3 coding sequence is TGTGCCAGCAGCCCCGGCCGACTAGCGGGAGTGGGGGATACGCAGTATTTT. Translation gives CASSPGRLAGVGDTQYF.

The rearrangement joins TRBV9 to TRBJ2-1; the match to TRBD2 covers 11 bases. Germline loops: CDR1 SGDLS, CDR2 YYNGEE. V lost 0 bases, J lost 8 bases, and 4 bases stayed unmatched. CDR3 length: 15 residues. CDR3: CASSVGSGRGDEQFF. DNA of the CDR3: TGTGCCAGCAGCGTAGGTAGCGGGAGGGGCGATGAGCAGTTCTTC.